These T cell receptor beta chains were read from a single sample in a study of cytomegalovirus exposure and HLA in healthy donors. Using immunoSEQ multiplex PCR, the repertoire was profiled, and TCRdb retains in-frame clones only, with some absent. The table records around 58,000 clones, about 89% of them present only once. The material sequenced was PBMCs. These receptors all come from a young woman in good health and CMV-seronegative. CDR3s include the opening cysteine and the closing phenylalanine or tryptophan. The D gene is left open where the match is weak. Expanded clones are given a class, and other clones once, few, many or no size at all.

V: TRBV5-4
D: TRBD1
size: .
J: TRBJ2-7
DNA: TGTGCCAGCCGGACAGGGGGAGCGGGAGTCCCCGAGCAGTACTTC
CDR3: CASRTGGAGVPEQYF

V: TRBV7-3
D: TRBD2
size: .
J: TRBJ2-5
DNA: TGTGCCAGCAGCTTAAAGTCGGGACTAGGGGCGGCGGAGACCCAGTACTTC
CDR3: CASSLKSGLGAAETQYF

V: TRBV5-6
D: .
size: .
J: TRBJ1-1
DNA: TGTGCCAGCAGCTTAAGGCGGTTGAACACTGAAGCTTTCTTT
CDR3: CASSLRRLNTEAFF

V: TRBV28
D: .
size: .
J: TRBJ1-1
DNA: TGTGCCAGCAGACTTCCCAGGGCGGACACTGAAGCTTTCTTT
CDR3: CASRLPRADTEAFF

V: TRBV7-2
D: .
size: .
J: TRBJ2-5
DNA: TGTGCCAGCTCGACCCGACTAGGGGAAGAGACCCAGTACTTC
CDR3: CASSTRLGEETQYF

V: TRBV2
D: TRBD2
size: .
J: TRBJ2-3
DNA: TGTGCCAGCAGTTTAGCGGGGGGAAGAGATACGCAGTATTTT
CDR3: CASSLAGGRDTQYF

V: TRBV29-1
D: TRBD2
size: .
J: TRBJ2-1
DNA: TGCAGCGTTGAAAAGTCCAGCGGGAGTTCCTACAATGAGCAGTTCTTC
CDR3: CSVEKSSGSSYNEQFF

V: TRBV4-1
D: .
size: .
J: TRBJ1-6
DNA: TGCGCCAGCAGCCAAGGACGTCCCGGGGATTCACCCCTCCACTTT
CDR3: CASSQGRPGDSPLHF

V: TRBV9
D: TRBD1
size: .
J: TRBJ2-5
DNA: TGTGCCAGCAGCTTGGGACAGGGTAAAGAGACCCAGTACTTC
CDR3: CASSLGQGKETQYF

V: TRBV30
D: TRBD2
size: .
J: TRBJ2-1
DNA: TGTGCCTGGAGTGTATTTACTAGCGTTTATGAGCAGTTCTTC
CDR3: CAWSVFTSVYEQFF

V: TRBV5-1
D: .
size: once
J: TRBJ1-3
DNA: TGCGCCAGCAGCTTGGCCTTCGGGGGGCCAGGAAACACCATATATTTT
CDR3: CASSLAFGGPGNTIYF

V: TRBV21-1
D: .
size: .
J: TRBJ1-4
DNA: TGTGCCAGCAGCCTGGGGCCAAATGAAAAACTGTTTTTT
CDR3: CASSLGPNEKLFF

V: TRBV5-1
D: .
size: .
J: TRBJ2-7
DNA: TGCGCCAGCAGCGCGTATTCCCAACCCTACGAGCAGTACTTC
CDR3: CASSAYSQPYEQYF

V: TRBV19
D: .
size: .
J: TRBJ1-5
DNA: TGTGCCAGTAGTACTTGGGCAAATCAGCCCCAGCATTTT
CDR3: CASSTWANQPQHF

V: TRBV7-9
D: .
size: .
J: TRBJ1-1
DNA: TGTGCCAGCAGCTTAGGGGGGGGCACTGAAGCTTTCTTT
CDR3: CASSLGGGTEAFF

V: TRBV7-6
D: TRBD1
size: .
J: TRBJ1-2
DNA: TGTGCCAGCAGCGACTACAGGGGTTCGGGCTATGGCTACACCTTC
CDR3: CASSDYRGSGYGYTF